A single sample is the source of the 7 T cell receptor beta chains below, sequenced in a study of regulatory T cells in long-lasting Graves disease. Building the TCR beta libraries relied on iRepertoire HTBI primers, and CDR3 regions underwent Arm-PCR. MiXCR, run by TCRdb on the multiplex PCR reads, gives a single entry per CDR3 protein. Here the sample spans 200,000 to 250,000 distinct CDR3 sequences, 20% being singletons. As to time point: newly diagnosed GD, antithyroid drugs for less than 3 months. The TCR library was prepared using RNA isolated from PBMCs. The sample was peripheral blood mononuclear cells (PBMCs), taken at new diagnosis, from a patient treated with antithyroid drugs. These receptors were obtained from a female donor with Graves disease.

This clonotype showed up many times. The J gene is TRBJ2-2, the V gene TRBV18; 8 nucleotides agree with TRBD2. Germline values: CDR1 KGHSH, CDR2 LQKENI. Losses at the gene ends were 8 bases for V and 5 bases for J; bases not matched to a gene: 4. This CDR3 region has 13 residues. The CDR3 region is CASLGGRTGELFF. CDR3 in DNA: TGTGCCAGCCTAGGCGGGAGGACCGGGGAGCTGTTTTTT.

Ten or more counts support this clonotype. The genes are TRBV27 and TRBJ2-3; D remains ambiguous. Germline V gene lookup returns CDR1 MNHEY and CDR2 SMNVEV (reference sequence). The CDR3 length is 13 residues. Trimming removed 7 bases from V and 2 bases from J, with 10 bases in between. CDR3 protein: CASTSASTDTQYF. The CDR3 DNA is TGTGCCAGCACTTCAGCCTCCACAGATACGCAGTATTTT.

This clonotype was recorded many times. V usage is TRBV5-1 and J usage is TRBJ2-1; no reliable D call. Germline assignment: CDR1 SGHRS and CDR2 YFSETQ. V dropped 0 bases and J dropped 4 bases, with 2 bases sitting between them. The CDR3 totals 12 residues. DNA of the CDR3: TGCGCCAGCAGCTTGGAGTACAATGAGCAGTTCTTC. Its protein product is CASSLEYNEQFF. The full variable domain, completed using reference TRBV5-1 and TRBJ2-1, is KAGVTQTPRYLIKTRGQQVTLSCSPISGHRSVSWYQQTPGQGLQFLFEYFSETQRNKGNFPGRFSGRQFSNSRSEMNVSTLELGDSALYLCASSLEYNEQFFGPGTRLTVL.

This clonotype was observed many times. The chain links TRBV11-3 to TRBJ1-2; a weak D match, TRBD1 (6 bases). The CDR3 sequence is 14 residues long. Trimming removed 5 bases from V and 2 bases from J, with 12 bases in between. CDR1 SGHNT and CDR2 YENEEA come from the germline V gene. CDR3 DNA: TGTGCCAGCAGCGGACGGGGGGCCAACTATGGCTACACCTTC. It translates to CASSGRGANYGYTF.

This clonotype was counted at least ten times. The V call is TRBV28, the J call TRBJ1-5; no reliable D call. V was shortened by 2 bases and J by 0 bases, with 5 bases between the two germline ends. Germline lookup yields CDR1 MDHEN and CDR2 SYDVKM. The CDR3 extends over 14 amino acids. The CDR3 coding sequence is TGTGCCAGCAGTTTACGTGGTAGCAATCAGCCCCAGCATTTT. Encoded protein: CASSLRGSNQPQHF.

This clonotype occurred many times. The CDR3 coding sequence is TGTGCCAGCAGTGAAGTATCGGGAGGGGGAGAGACCCAGTACTTC. Its protein is CASSEVSGGGETQYF. The chain couples TRBV2 to TRBJ2-5, with 8 bases aligning to TRBD2. The V and J ends lost 1 base and 4 bases, in that order; junction bases with no gene match: 5. This CDR3 region has 15 residues. CDR1 and CDR2 from the germline V gene are SNHLY and FYNNEI. Full variable domain (rest looked up from reference TRBV2 and TRBJ2-5): EPEVTQTPSHQVTQMGQEVILRCVPISNHLYFYWYRQILGQKVEFLVSFYNNEISEKSEIFDDQFSVERPDGSNFTLKIRSTKLEDSAMYFCASSEVSGGGETQYFGPGTRLLVL.

For this clonotype: This may be a read error, as it is one base from a much larger clone. The chain uses TRBV5-1 and TRBJ2-4; possibly TRBD2 for D (5 bases). V lost 3 bases and J lost 13, with 14 bases in between. Looked up from germline, CDR1 is SGHRS and CDR2 is YFSETQ. CDR3 length equals 12 residues. In DNA, the CDR3 is TGCGCCAGCAGCTACGATCGGGATGAGCAGTACTTC. This gives the protein CASSYDRDEQYF.